The 13 T cell receptor beta chains reported below all come from one sample, sequenced in a study of T-cell reconstitution after alpha-beta-depleted transplantation in children (dated by TCRdb to about 2016). The sample's treatment or condition label, in plain terms: allogeneic hematopoietic cell transplantation with graft depleted of TCRalphabeta T cells and CD19 B cells. Library prep was done by PCR. Sequencing was carried out with an Illumina HiSeq 2500. To normalize quantification of the TCRbeta repertoire, the TCR libraries were built with molecular barcoding that relied on unique molecular identifiers. The public sequencing data were trimmed at Q25 with fastp and processed into clonotypes with MiXCR by TCRdb, which kept only in-frame beta chains. Identical CDR3 protein sequences are pooled into one entry, listed with their most common genes and DNA. This sample has 600,000 or so distinct CDR3 sequences in its table, and approximately 22% of those were observed once. In total, the top ten clones hold over 12% of the sample.

The sequencing here drew on PBMCs, mostly from graft donor cells, taken 360 days after TCRalphabeta/CD19-depleted stem cell transplant. These receptors were collected from a boy in the first two years of life who had a stem cell transplant for acute myeloid leukemia, so the T cells may come from the graft donor.

This chain uses TRBV29-1 with TRBJ1-2; TRBD1 matches at 8 bases. The CDR3 has 14 residues. J was trimmed by 6 bases and V by 5 bases; bases with no gene match: 11. CDR1 SQVTM and CDR2 ANQGSEA come from the germline V gene. CDR3 coding DNA: TGCAGCGTTACTAAACAGGGGGGGATGAATGGCTACACCTTC. Translated: CSVTKQGGMNGYTF.

J is TRBJ2-1 and V is TRBV7-9, with D maybe TRBD1 (6 bases). The CDR3 is 14 residues long. CDR1 and CDR2 (germline): SEHNR, FQNEAQ (reference sequence). V was clipped by 1 base and J by 9 bases, with 13 bases between them. CDR3: CASSLGLLGGEQFF. In DNA, the CDR3 is TGTGCCAGCAGCTTAGGCCTTTTAGGGGGTGAGCAGTTCTTC. Filled out from reference TRBV7-9 and TRBJ2-1, the complete variable domain reads DTGVSQNPRHKITKRGQNVTFRCDPISEHNRLYWYRQTLGQGPEFLTYFQNEAQLEKSRLLSDRFSAERPKGSFSTLEIQRTEQGDSAMYLCASSLGLLGGEQFFGPGTRLTVL.

The J gene is TRBJ2-2, the V gene TRBV5-1; 12 bases agree with TRBD1. CDR3 length: 18 amino acids. With 4 bases clipped from V and 6 bases from J, the junction kept 13 bases outside the gene matches. From germline, CDR1 is SGHRS and CDR2 YFSETQ. CDR3 in DNA: TGCGCCAGCAGCCCAGGGACAGGGGGCGCCGCCTGGTCCGGGGAGCTGTTTTTT. Residues: CASSPGTGGAAWSGELFF.

In its sample, this clonotype was seen a few times. The chain recombines TRBV12-3 or TRBV12-4 with TRBJ2-1, with 7 positions matching TRBD1. The CDR3 covers 15 residues. Trimming took 6 bases from V and 3 from J; bases not matched to a gene: 8. DNA for the CDR3: TGTGCCAGCAGGCAAGGGGGCGTTTTCTACAATGAGCAGTTCTTC. As protein: CASRQGGVFYNEQFF.

This clonotype was seen a handful of times. The chain has TRBV7-9 and TRBJ2-4; a weak D match, TRBD2 (6 bases). Trimming removed 2 bases at V and 4 bases at J, with 12 bases between. This CDR3 is built from 15 residues. Germline CDR1 is SEHNR and CDR2 is FQNEAQ (reference sequence). Here the CDR3 DNA reads TGTGCCAGCAGCTTAACAGTGGGGGGAAAAAACATTCAGTACTTC. Translated: CASSLTVGGKNIQYF.

V gene TRBV20-1 combines with J gene TRBJ1-4; D ambiguous. This CDR3 has 16 residues. Germline V gene data show CDR1 as DFQATT and CDR2 as SNEGSKA (reference sequence). V gave up 0 bases and J gave up 8 bases, with 19 bases separating them. In nucleotides, the CDR3 is TGCAGTGCTAGAGATCCCGAAGAGCGGCACGGCGAAAAACTGTTTTTT. It is translated as CSARDPEERHGEKLFF.

This clonotype was picked up many times. The chain links TRBV20-1 to TRBJ2-7; 8 nucleotides align to TRBD1. V shed 2 bases, J shed 4 bases, and the junction held 4 bases outside the gene matches. The CDR3 spans 13 residues. Germline V gene data show CDR1 as DFQATT and CDR2 as SNEGSKA (reference sequence). CDR3 residues: CSARRTGHYEQYF. The CDR3, as DNA: TGCAGTGCTAGAAGGACAGGGCATTACGAGCAGTACTTC.

This clonotype was detected only a few times. The chain has TRBV20-1 and TRBJ2-1; D gene unclear. The germline V gene has CDR1 DFQATT and CDR2 SNEGSKA (reference sequence). This CDR3 comprises 13 residues. The V and J ends lost 0 bases and 10 bases respectively, with 13 bases between them. DNA for the CDR3: TGCAGTGCTAGAGAGACTGGTTCCAAGGAGCAGTTCTTC. Amino acid sequence: CSARETGSKEQFF.

This chain connects TRBV10-1 to TRBJ2-5; 9 bases align to TRBD1. The germline CDR1 and CDR2 sequences are WNHNN and SYGVQD (reference sequence). The CDR3 has 18 residues. V trimming: 6 bases; J trimming: 0 bases; junction bases outside the gene matches: 14. This chain's CDR3 is CASRREPNGQGHQETQYF. CDR3 DNA: TGCGCCAGCAGGAGGGAACCAAATGGACAGGGGCACCAAGAGACCCAGTACTTC.

The chain carries TRBV15 and TRBJ1-1; perhaps TRBD1 as D (5 bases). Trimming pared 4 bases from V and 7 bases from J, leaving 10 bases between. CDR3 length: 12 residues. The germline gives CDR1 LNHNV, CDR2 YYDKDF (reference sequence). The CDR3, as DNA: TGTGCCACCAGCAAGTGGGGCATTGAAGCTTTCTTT. Its protein is CATSKWGIEAFF.

The rearrangement uses TRBV20-1 and TRBJ2-3; D is uncertain. The V end was cut by 3 bases, the J end by 5 bases, with 12 bases between. The CDR3 extends over 13 amino acids. The germline gives CDR1 DFQATT, CDR2 SNEGSKA (reference sequence). CDR3 amino acids: CSARSPSRDTQYF. The CDR3, as DNA: TGCAGTGCTAGGTCCCCTAGTAGAGATACGCAGTATTTT.

This clonotype was seen many times. This chain uses TRBV20-1 with TRBJ2-1; D unresolved. Per germline, CDR1 DFQATT and CDR2 SNEGSKA (reference sequence). The CDR3 totals 13 residues. V was shortened by 6 bases and J by 3 bases, with 12 bases between the two germline ends. The CDR3 is CSARRLGYNEQFF. The CDR3 nucleotides read TGCAGTGCGAGAAGACTCGGCTACAATGAGCAGTTCTTC.

The genes are TRBV28 and TRBJ2-7; 10 bases line up with TRBD2. CDR1 and CDR2 from the germline V gene are MDHEN and SYDVKM. The length of the CDR3 is 15 residues. J gave up 2 bases and V 4 bases, and 5 bases lay outside the gene matches. CDR3 protein: CASSSWTSGTYEQYV. Here the CDR3 DNA reads TGTGCCAGCAGTTCTTGGACTAGCGGTACCTACGAGCAGTACGTC.